These 18 T cell receptor beta chains were sequenced from one sample in a study of cytomegalovirus exposure and HLA in healthy donors. Method: immunoSEQ multiplex PCR; TCRdb's copy keeps in-frame clones and lacks some. The table records roughly 330,000 clones, around 90% of them present only once. Sequenced material: PBMCs. These receptors all come from a woman aged 25 to 39 in good health and CMV-seropositive.

The gene calls are TRBV2 and TRBJ1-3; D might be TRBD1 (6 bases). Per germline, CDR1 SNHLY and CDR2 FYNNEI. V lost 4 bases, J lost 8 bases, and 12 bases lay in between. The CDR3 has 13 amino acids. In DNA form, the CDR3 reads TGTGCCAGCAGTGTTTTACAGGGTGACACCATATATTTT. Translated, it gives CASSVLQGDTIYF.

The chain recombines TRBV4-2 with TRBJ1-2; D ambiguous. The V end lost 0 bases, the J end lost 3 bases, and 11 bases lay between the germline ends. CDR1 LGHNA and CDR2 YNFKEQ come from the germline V gene. The CDR3 is 15 residues long. CDR3 bases: TGTGCCAGCAGCCAAGATATCGGTCTCTACTATGGCTACACCTTC. Protein product: CASSQDIGLYYGYTF.

The rearrangement uses TRBV13 and TRBJ2-3; 9 bases are shared with TRBD2. The CDR3 has 16 amino acids. The trim removed 5 bases at V and 6 bases at J, leaving 12 bases unmatched. Germline CDR1 and CDR2: PRHDT and FYEKMQ (reference sequence). CDR3 residues: CASSPQGLAGRDTQYF. In nucleotides, the CDR3 is TGTGCCAGCAGCCCTCAGGGACTAGCCGGTAGGGATACGCAGTATTTT.

The chain links TRBV4-1 to TRBJ2-3; TRBD1 agrees at 9 bases. Germline V gene lookup returns CDR1 MGHRA and CDR2 YSYEKL. The CDR3 is 16 residues long. Trimming took 4 bases from V and 4 from J; bases not matched to a gene: 9. The CDR3 sequence: CASSPRTGVGSDTQYF. CDR3 DNA sequence: TGCGCCAGCAGCCCGAGGACAGGGGTTGGGTCAGATACGCAGTATTTT.

The chain recombines TRBV29-1 with TRBJ2-7; TRBD2 matches at 8 bases. J was trimmed by 5 bases and V by 7 bases; bases with no gene match: 13. CDR1 is SQVTM, CDR2 ANQGSEA, per germline. This CDR3 has 14 amino acids. As DNA, the CDR3 is TGCAGCGCTGCACCGGGACTAGGAAGTGACGAGCAGTACTTC. It is translated as CSAAPGLGSDEQYF.

V and J are TRBV27 and TRBJ1-1, with 10 positions matching TRBD1. Germline V gene data show CDR1 as MNHEY and CDR2 as SMNVEV (reference sequence). The CDR3 runs 16 residues. V shed 5 bases, J shed 4 bases, and the junction held 10 bases outside the gene matches. The CDR3 here is CASSHRTGGQLTEAFF. The CDR3 nucleotides are TGTGCCAGCAGTCATAGGACAGGGGGACAACTCACTGAAGCTTTCTTT.

The chain employs TRBV5-4 and TRBJ2-4, with 9 bases aligning to TRBD2. The CDR3 runs 15 residues. Germline V gene lookup returns CDR1 SGHNT and CDR2 YYREEE (reference sequence). V dropped 4 bases and J dropped 0; count of bases not matched to a gene: 2. The CDR3 DNA reads TGTGCCAGCAGCATGACTAGCGGAGCCAAAAACATTCAGTACTTC. Its translation is CASSMTSGAKNIQYF.

The V call is TRBV9, the J call TRBJ2-1, with D perhaps assigned TRBD1 or TRBD2 (7 bases each). This CDR3 region has 16 residues. The germline V gene has CDR1 SGDLS and CDR2 YYNGEE. With 4 bases removed from V and 7 bases from J, the gap between germline ends came to 21 bases. CDR3 nucleotide sequence: TGTGCCAGCAGCCCCCGCCTTGGGCAGGGGGGGAATGAGCAGTTCTTC. Translating gives CASSPRLGQGGNEQFF.

The chain combines TRBV28 with TRBJ2-6; 7 bases are a match to TRBD1. After removal of 5 bases from V and 3 bases from J, the junction contained 4 bases not matched to a gene. Germline V gives CDR1 MDHEN, CDR2 SYDVKM. The CDR3 runs to 15 residues. The CDR3 protein is CASSRQGIGANVLTF. CDR3 DNA: TGTGCCAGCAGTCGACAGGGAATTGGGGCCAACGTCCTGACTTTC.

Details on this clone: The same CDR3 is also encoded by other DNA sequences in this sample. This chain joins TRBV6-5 and TRBJ2-7; D may be TRBD1 (6 bases). This CDR3 is 13 amino acids long. Germline V lookup: CDR1 MNHEY, CDR2 SVGAGI. With 6 bases removed from V and 4 bases from J, the gap between germline ends came to 13 bases. CDR3 bases: TGTGCCAGCAGCTACAGCAGGGGTTACGAGCAGTACTTC. Encoded protein: CASSYSRGYEQYF.

There are a few counts of this clone. The V and J genes are TRBV6-1 and TRBJ2-3; 9 positions agree with TRBD2. This CDR3 is 15 amino acids long. CDR1 is MNHNS, CDR2 SASEGT, per germline. The junction had 8 bases not matched to a gene; V was cut back by 6 bases and J by 4 bases. CDR3: CASSGLAGSADTQYF. The CDR3 DNA sequence: TGTGCCAGCAGCGGGCTAGCGGGATCGGCAGATACGCAGTATTTT.

The V gene is TRBV20-1, the J gene TRBJ2-3; D is uncertain. Looked up from germline, CDR1 is DFQATT and CDR2 is SNEGSKA (reference sequence). Trimming shortened V by 6 bases and J by 3 bases, and 4 bases separated the two germline ends. The CDR3 sequence is 10 residues long. CDR3 sequence reads: CSAVTDTQYF. The CDR3 bases are TGCAGTGCGGTTACAGATACGCAGTATTTT.

This chain uses TRBV27 with TRBJ2-7, with TRBD2 as a possible D gene (6 bases). The V and J ends lost 3 bases and 1 base respectively, with 10 bases between them. CDR1 and CDR2 from the germline V gene are MNHEY and SMNVEV (reference sequence). The CDR3 length is 14 residues. CDR3 bases: TGTGCCAGCAGTTTGTTAGCGGCTTCCTACGAGCAGTACTTC. It encodes CASSLLAASYEQYF.

The rearrangement joins TRBV7-6 to TRBJ2-3; D perhaps matches TRBD2 (6 bases). The V end lost 4 bases, the J end lost 6 bases, and 11 bases lay between the germline ends. The CDR3 is made up of 13 amino acids. Germline V gene data show CDR1 as SGHVS and CDR2 as FNYEAQ. As DNA, the CDR3 is TGTGCCAGCAGCTCCAAAAGCGGGGATACGCAGTATTTT. Translating gives CASSSKSGDTQYF.

The chain carries TRBV7-2 and TRBJ1-2, with D perhaps TRBD1 (5 bases). This CDR3 region has 12 residues. Germline CDR1 SGHTA, CDR2 FQGNSA. Trimming left V 9 bases short and J 4 bases short, with 12 bases between. CDR3 protein: CASRGRIYGYTF. The CDR3 DNA sequence: TGTGCCAGTCGGGGACGGATCTATGGCTACACCTTC.

V usage is TRBV5-1 and J usage is TRBJ2-5, with no clear D. The germline CDR1 and CDR2 sequences are SGHRS and YFSETQ. This CDR3 comprises 13 residues. V was pared by 5 bases and J by 0 bases, with 8 bases between. The CDR3 DNA reads TGCGCCAGCAGACCCAGCGACCAAGAGACCCAGTACTTC. Translation gives CASRPSDQETQYF. The variable domain in full, with the rest retrieved from reference TRBV5-1 and TRBJ2-5, is KAGVTQTPRYLIKTRGQQVTLSCSPISGHRSVSWYQQTPGQGLQFLFEYFSETQRNKGNFPGRFSGRQFSNSRSEMNVSTLELGDSALYLCASRPSDQETQYFGPGTRLLVL.

V usage is TRBV28 and J usage is TRBJ2-7; 13 bases agree with TRBD2. J gave up 4 bases and V 5 bases, and 20 bases lay outside the gene matches. In germline, CDR1 is MDHEN, CDR2 SYDVKM. The CDR3 contains 20 residues. CDR3 coding DNA: TGTGCCAGCAGTAACCGACGACCCAGGACTAGCGGGAGACCTATTTACGAGCAGTACTTC. Translation: CASSNRRPRTSGRPIYEQYF.

The chain is built from TRBV27 and TRBJ1-5; D is unresolved. Germline V gives CDR1 MNHEY, CDR2 SMNVEV (reference sequence). The CDR3 is made up of 14 amino acids. V was shortened by 4 bases and J by 0 bases, with 7 bases between the two germline ends. CDR3 DNA: TGTGCCAGCAGTTCCGGGAATAGCAATCAGCCCCAGCATTTT. This encodes CASSSGNSNQPQHF.